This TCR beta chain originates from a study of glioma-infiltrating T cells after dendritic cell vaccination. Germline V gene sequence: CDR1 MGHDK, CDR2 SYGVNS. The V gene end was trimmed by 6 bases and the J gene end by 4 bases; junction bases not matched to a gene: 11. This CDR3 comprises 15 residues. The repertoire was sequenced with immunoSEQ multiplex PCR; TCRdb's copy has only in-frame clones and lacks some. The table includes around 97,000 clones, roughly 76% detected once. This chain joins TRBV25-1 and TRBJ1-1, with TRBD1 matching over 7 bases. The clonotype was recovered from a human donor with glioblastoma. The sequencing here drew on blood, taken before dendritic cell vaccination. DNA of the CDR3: TGTGCCAGCAGGAGAGCAGGGGGACGGGGCACTGAAGCTTTCTTT. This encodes CASRRAGGRGTEAFF.